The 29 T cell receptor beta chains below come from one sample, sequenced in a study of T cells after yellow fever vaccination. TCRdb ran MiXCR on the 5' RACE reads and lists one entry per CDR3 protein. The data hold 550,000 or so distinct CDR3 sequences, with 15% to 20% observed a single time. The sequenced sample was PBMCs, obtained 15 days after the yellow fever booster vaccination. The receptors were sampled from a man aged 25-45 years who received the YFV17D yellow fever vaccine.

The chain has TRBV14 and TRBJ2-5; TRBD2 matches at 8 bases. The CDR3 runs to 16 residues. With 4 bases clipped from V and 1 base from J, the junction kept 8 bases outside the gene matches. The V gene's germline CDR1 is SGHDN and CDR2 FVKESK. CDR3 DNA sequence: TGTGCCAGCAGCCCGATCCCTAGCGGGCCCCAAGAGACCCAGTACTTC. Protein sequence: CASSPIPSGPQETQYF.

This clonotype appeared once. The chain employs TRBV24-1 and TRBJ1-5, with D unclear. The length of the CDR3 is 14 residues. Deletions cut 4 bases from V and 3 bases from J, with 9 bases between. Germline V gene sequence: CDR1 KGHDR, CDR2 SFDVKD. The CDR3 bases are TGTGCCACCAGTGAAAAGGGCCCCAATCAGCCCCAGCATTTT. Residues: CATSEKGPNQPQHF.

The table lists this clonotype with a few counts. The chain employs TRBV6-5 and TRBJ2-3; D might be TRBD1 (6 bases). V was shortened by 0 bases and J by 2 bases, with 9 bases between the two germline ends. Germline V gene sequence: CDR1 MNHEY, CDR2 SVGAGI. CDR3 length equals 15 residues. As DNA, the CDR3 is TGTGCCAGCAGTTACTCGGGGGCGAACACAGATACGCAGTATTTT. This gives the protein CASSYSGANTDTQYF.

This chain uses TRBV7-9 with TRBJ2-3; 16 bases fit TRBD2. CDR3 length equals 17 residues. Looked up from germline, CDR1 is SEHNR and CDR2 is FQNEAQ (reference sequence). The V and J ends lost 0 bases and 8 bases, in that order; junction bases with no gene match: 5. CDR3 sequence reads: CASSLAGTSGRASTQYF. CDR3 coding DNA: TGTGCCAGCAGCTTAGCCGGGACTAGCGGGAGGGCCAGTACGCAGTATTTT. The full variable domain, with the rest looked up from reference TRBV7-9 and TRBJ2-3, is DTGVSQNPRHKITKRGQNVTFRCDPISEHNRLYWYRQTLGQGPEFLTYFQNEAQLEKSRLLSDRFSAERPKGSFSTLEIQRTEQGDSAMYLCASSLAGTSGRASTQYFGPGTRLTVL.

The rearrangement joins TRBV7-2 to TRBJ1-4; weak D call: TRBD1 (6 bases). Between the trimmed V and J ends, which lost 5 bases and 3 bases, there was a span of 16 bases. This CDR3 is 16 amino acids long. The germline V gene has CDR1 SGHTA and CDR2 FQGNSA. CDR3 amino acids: CASSLGGGTANEKLFF. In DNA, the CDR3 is TGTGCCAGCAGCCTGGGAGGGGGGACGGCTAATGAAAAACTGTTTTTT.

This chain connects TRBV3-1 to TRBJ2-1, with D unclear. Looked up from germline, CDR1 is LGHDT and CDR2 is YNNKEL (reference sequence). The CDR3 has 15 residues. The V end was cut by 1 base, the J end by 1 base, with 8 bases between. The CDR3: CASSQGGPSYNEQFF. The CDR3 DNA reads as TGTGCCAGCAGCCAAGGGGGTCCATCCTACAATGAGCAGTTCTTC.

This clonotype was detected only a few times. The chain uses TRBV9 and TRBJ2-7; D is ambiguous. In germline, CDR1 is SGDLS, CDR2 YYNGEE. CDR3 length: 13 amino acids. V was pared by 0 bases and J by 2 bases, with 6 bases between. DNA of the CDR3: TGTGCCAGCAGCGTAGAGGCGGCCTACGAGCAGTACTTC. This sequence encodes CASSVEAAYEQYF.

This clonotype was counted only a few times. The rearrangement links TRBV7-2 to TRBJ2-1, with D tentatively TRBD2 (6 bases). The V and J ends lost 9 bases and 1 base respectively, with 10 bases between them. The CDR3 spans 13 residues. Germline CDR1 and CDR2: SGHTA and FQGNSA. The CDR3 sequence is CASGGTSYNEQFF. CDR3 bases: TGTGCCAGTGGTGGGACTTCCTACAATGAGCAGTTCTTC.

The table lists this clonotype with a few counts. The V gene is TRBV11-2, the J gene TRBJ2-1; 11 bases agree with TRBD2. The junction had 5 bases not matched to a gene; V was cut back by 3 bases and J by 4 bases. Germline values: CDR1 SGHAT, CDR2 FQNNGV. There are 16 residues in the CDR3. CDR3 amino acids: CASSLTSGILYNEQFF. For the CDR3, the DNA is TGTGCCAGCAGCTTGACTAGCGGGATTTTATACAATGAGCAGTTCTTC.

CDR3 sequence (DNA): TGCGCCAGCAGCTTGCGGTCGGGAGGGCCCCATGAGCAGTTCTTC. Encoded protein: CASSLRSGGPHEQFF. The V gene is TRBV5-1, the J gene TRBJ2-1; TRBD2 agrees at 8 bases. J gave up 8 bases and V 1 base, and 8 bases lay outside the gene matches. The CDR3 runs 15 residues. The germline gives CDR1 SGHRS, CDR2 YFSETQ.

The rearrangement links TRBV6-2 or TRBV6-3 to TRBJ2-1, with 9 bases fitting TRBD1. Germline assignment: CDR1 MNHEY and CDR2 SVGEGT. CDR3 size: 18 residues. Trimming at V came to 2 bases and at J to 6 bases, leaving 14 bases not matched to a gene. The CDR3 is CASSYTGTGKVQTNEQFF. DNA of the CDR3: TGTGCCAGCAGTTACACCGGGACAGGGAAGGTACAGACCAATGAGCAGTTCTTC.

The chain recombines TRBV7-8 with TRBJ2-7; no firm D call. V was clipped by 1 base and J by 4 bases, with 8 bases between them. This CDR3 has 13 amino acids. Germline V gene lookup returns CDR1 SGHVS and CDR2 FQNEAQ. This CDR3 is CASSLGIKYEQYF. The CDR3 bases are TGTGCCAGCAGCTTAGGTATCAAATACGAGCAGTACTTC.

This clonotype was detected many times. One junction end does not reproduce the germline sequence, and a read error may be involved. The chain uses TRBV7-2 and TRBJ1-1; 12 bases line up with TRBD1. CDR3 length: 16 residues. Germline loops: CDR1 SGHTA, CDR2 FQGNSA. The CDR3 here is CASSLGTGGGEAEAFF. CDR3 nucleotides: TGTGCCAGCAGCCTGGGGACAGGGGGCGGGGAAGCTGAGGCTTTCTTT.

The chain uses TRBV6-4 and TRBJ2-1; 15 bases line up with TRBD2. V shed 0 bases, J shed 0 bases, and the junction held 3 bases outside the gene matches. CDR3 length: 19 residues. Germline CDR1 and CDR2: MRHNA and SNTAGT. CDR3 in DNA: TGTGCCAGCAGTGACTCAGGACTAGCGGGAGGGAGCTCCTACAATGAGCAGTTCTTC. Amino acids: CASSDSGLAGGSSYNEQFF.

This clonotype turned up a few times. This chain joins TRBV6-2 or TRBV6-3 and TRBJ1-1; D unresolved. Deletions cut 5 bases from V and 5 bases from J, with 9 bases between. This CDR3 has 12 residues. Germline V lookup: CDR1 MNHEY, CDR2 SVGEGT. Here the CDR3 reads CASSTVGTEAFF. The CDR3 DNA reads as TGTGCCAGCAGTACCGTTGGTACTGAAGCTTTCTTT.

Here the CDR3 DNA reads TGTGCCAGCAGTACTACTAGCGAAACGGTGTTCGATGAGCAGTTCTTC. This sequence encodes CASSTTSETVFDEQFF. This chain links TRBV28 with TRBJ2-1, with 7 nucleotides matching TRBD2. Trimming at V came to 5 bases and at J to 8 bases, leaving 15 bases not matched to a gene. From germline, CDR1 is MDHEN and CDR2 SYDVKM. The CDR3 runs to 16 residues.

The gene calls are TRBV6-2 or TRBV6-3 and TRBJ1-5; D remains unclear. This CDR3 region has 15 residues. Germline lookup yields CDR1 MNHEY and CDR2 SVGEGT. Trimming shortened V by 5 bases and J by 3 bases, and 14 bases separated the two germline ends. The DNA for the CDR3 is TGTGCCAGCAGTGGCCAAGGTAGGGCCAATCAGCCCCAGCATTTT. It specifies CASSGQGRANQPQHF.

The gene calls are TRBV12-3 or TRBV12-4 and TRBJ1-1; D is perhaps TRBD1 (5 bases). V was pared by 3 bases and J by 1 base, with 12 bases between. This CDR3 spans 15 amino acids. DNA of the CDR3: TGTGCCAGCAGTTTTAAATCCGGGGCGAACACTGAAGCTTTCTTT. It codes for CASSFKSGANTEAFF.

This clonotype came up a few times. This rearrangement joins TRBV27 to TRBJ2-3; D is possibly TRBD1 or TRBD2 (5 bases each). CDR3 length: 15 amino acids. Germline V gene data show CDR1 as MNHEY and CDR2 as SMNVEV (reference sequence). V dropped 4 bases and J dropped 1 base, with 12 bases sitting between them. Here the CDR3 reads CASSSSPGRTDTQYF. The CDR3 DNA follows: TGTGCCAGCAGTTCGTCACCGGGACGCACAGATACGCAGTATTTT.

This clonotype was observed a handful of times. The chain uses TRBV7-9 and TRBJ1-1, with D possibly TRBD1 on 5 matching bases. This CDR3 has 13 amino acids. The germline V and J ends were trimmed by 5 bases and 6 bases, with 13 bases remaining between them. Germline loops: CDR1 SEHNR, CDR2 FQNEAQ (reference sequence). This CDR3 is CASSPPGTPEAFF. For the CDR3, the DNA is TGTGCCAGCAGCCCGCCGGGGACCCCTGAAGCTTTCTTT.

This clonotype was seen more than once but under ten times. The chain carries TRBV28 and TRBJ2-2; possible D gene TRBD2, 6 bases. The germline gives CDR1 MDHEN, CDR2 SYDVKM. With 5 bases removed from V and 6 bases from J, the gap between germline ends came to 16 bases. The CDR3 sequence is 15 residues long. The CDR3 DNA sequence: TGTGCCAGCAGTCCACCCGGAGGGCCCGCCGGGGAGCTGTTTTTT. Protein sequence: CASSPPGGPAGELFF.

Here the CDR3 DNA reads TGTGCCAGCAGCGTAGGGGGGGATAATTCACCCCTCCACTTT. Translating it yields CASSVGGDNSPLHF. The chain employs TRBV9 and TRBJ1-6; TRBD1 might be the D (5 bases). This CDR3 contains 14 residues. V was trimmed by 0 bases and J by 5 bases, leaving 6 bases between them. Per the germline V gene, CDR1 is SGDLS and CDR2 is YYNGEE.

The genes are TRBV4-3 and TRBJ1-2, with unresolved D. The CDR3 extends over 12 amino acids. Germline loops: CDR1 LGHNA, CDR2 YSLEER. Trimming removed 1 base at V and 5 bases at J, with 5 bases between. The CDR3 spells CASSQVGYGYTF. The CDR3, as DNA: TGCGCCAGCAGCCAAGTCGGATATGGCTACACCTTC.

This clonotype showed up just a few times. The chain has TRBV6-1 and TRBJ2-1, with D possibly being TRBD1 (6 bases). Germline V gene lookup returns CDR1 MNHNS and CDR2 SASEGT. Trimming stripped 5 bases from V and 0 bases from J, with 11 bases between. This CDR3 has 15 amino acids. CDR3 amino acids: CASSQGQISYNEQFF. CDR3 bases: TGTGCCAGCAGTCAAGGACAGATCTCCTACAATGAGCAGTTCTTC.

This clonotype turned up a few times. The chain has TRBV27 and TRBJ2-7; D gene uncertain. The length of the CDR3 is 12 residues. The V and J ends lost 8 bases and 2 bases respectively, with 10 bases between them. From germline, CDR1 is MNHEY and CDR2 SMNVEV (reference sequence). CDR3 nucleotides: TGTGCCAGCGGAGAAAACCCCTACGAGCAGTACTTC. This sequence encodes CASGENPYEQYF.

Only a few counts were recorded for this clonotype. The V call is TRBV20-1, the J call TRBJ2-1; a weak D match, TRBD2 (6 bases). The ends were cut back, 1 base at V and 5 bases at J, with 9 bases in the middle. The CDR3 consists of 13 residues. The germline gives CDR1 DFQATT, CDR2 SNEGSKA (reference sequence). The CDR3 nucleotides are TGCAGTGCTAGAGTAGGAGGGGACAATGAGCAGTTCTTC. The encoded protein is CSARVGGDNEQFF.

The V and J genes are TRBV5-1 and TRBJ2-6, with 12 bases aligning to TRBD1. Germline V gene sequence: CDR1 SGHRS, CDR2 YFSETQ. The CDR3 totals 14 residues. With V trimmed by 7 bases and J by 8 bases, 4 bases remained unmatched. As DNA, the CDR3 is TGCGCCAGCCGGGACAGGGGGCGCACCAACGTCCTGACTTTC. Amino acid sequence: CASRDRGRTNVLTF.

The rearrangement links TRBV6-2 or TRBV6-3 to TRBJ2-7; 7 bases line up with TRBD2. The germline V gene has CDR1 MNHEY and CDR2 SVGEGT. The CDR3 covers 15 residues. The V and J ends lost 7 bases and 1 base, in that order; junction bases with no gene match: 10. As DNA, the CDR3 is TGTGCCAGCATTTTAGCGGGTTCATCTTCCTACGAGCAGTACTTC. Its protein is CASILAGSSSYEQYF.

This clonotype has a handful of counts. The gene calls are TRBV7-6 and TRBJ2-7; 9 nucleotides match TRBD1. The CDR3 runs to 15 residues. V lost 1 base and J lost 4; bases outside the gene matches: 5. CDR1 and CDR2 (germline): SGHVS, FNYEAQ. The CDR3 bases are TGTGCCAGCAGCTTAGAGGACAGGGGTTGGTACGAGCAGTACTTC. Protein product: CASSLEDRGWYEQYF.